This T cell receptor (beta chain) was sequenced for a study of blood T cells in healthy people across ages. This clonotype was seen a handful of times. The CDR3 is 14 residues long. Germline CDR1 is SEHNR and CDR2 is FQNEAQ (reference sequence). V lost 0 bases to trimming and J lost 8 bases; unmatched junction nucleotides: 4. Combining a sample-barcoded 5' primer with a J-beta primer mix, a second PCR ran for roughly 7 to 11 cycles. TCRdb analysed the 5' RACE reads with MiXCR anew, one entry per CDR3 protein. The sample has approximately 1.5 million distinct CDR3 sequences; around 40% are singletons. The gene calls are TRBV7-9 and TRBJ1-2, with TRBD1 identical over 9 bases. The material sequenced was blood. The TCR comes from a young woman in good health. CDR3 region: CASSLAYRGHGYTF. Here the CDR3 DNA reads TGTGCCAGCAGCTTAGCGTACAGGGGGCACGGCTACACCTTC. Complete variable domain (other parts from reference TRBV7-9 and TRBJ1-2): DTGVSQNPRHKITKRGQNVTFRCDPISEHNRLYWYRQTLGQGPEFLTYFQNEAQLEKSRLLSDRFSAERPKGSFSTLEIQRTEQGDSAMYLCASSLAYRGHGYTFGSGTRLTVV.